A selection of T cell receptor beta chains follows, all from one sample in a study of blood T cell repertoires in COVID-19. The method was immunoSEQ multiplex PCR; TCRdb's version includes in-frame clones alone and lacks a portion of them. Of approximately 92,000 clones detected, about 78% appear once; the ten largest clones hold approximately 8.7%. The sequenced sample consisted of peripheral blood. These receptors came from a man over 45 who had recovered from COVID-19. Both conserved end residues are part of each CDR3. A D gene is named only where the DNA matches it firmly.

J gene,D gene,V gene,CDR3 DNA,CDR3 protein
TRBJ1-1,-,TRBV19,TGTGCCAGTAGGGGGAGGCGGGGAGGCACTGAAGCTTTCTTT,CASRGRRGGTEAFF
TRBJ2-1,TRBD1,TRBV7-8,TGTGCCAGCAGCTTACGAGACAGGGAGTTCTTC,CASSLRDREFF
TRBJ1-1,-,TRBV7-3,TGTGCCAGCAGCTTATCGGGGGGTGACACTGAAGCTTTCTTT,CASSLSGGDTEAFF
TRBJ2-7,TRBD2,TRBV10-3,TGTGCCATCAGGTTAACTAGCGGGAGCTCCTACGAGCAGTACTTC,CAIRLTSGSSYEQYF
TRBJ1-2,-,TRBV24-1,TGTGCCACCAGTGACGGAAGGGGGTACTATGGCTACACCTTC,CATSDGRGYYGYTF
TRBJ1-2,-,TRBV3-1/TRBV3-2,TGTGCCAGCAGCCCCCTAGGGGGGGTCTATGGCTACACCTTC,CASSPLGGVYGYTF
TRBJ2-7,TRBD1,TRBV5-6,TGTGCCAGCAGCTTAAGGACAGGGAGACAGTACTTC,CASSLRTGRQYF
TRBJ1-1,TRBD1,TRBV3-1/TRBV3-2,TGTGCCAGCAGTCAGCCCCCCAAAGACAGGGAGGACACTGAAGCTTTCTTT,CASSQPPKDREDTEAFF
TRBJ2-5,-,TRBV20-1,TGCAGTGCTAGTACTCCAGGGGAAGGGACCCAGTACTTC,CSASTPGEGTQYF
TRBJ2-3,TRBD2,TRBV25-1,TGTGCCAGCAGTGGGAATAGCGGGGGGGCCGTAGATACGCAGTATTTT,CASSGNSGGAVDTQYF
TRBJ2-1,-,TRBV7-2,TGTGCCAGCAGCTTCTCGAGCTCCTACAATGAGCAGTTCTTC,CASSFSSSYNEQFF
TRBJ2-5,-,TRBV27,TGTGCCAGCAGTTCATTCCAAGAGACCCAGTACTTC,CASSSFQETQYF
TRBJ1-6,TRBD1,TRBV6-5,TGTGCCAGCAGTCTACCGGGACAGACCAATTCACCCCTCCACTTT,CASSLPGQTNSPLHF
TRBJ1-1,-,TRBV12-3/TRBV12-4,TGTGCCAGCAGTATCGGACTACCAGAAGCTTTCTTT,CASSIGLPEAFF
TRBJ1-2,-,TRBV5-4,TGTGCCACCCGAATGGGGAATCAGGGGGGCTACACCTTC,CATRMGNQGGYTF
TRBJ2-4,TRBD2,TRBV7-2,TGTGCCAGCAGCTTAGGGACTAGCGGCTCCCTAGCCAAAAACATTCAGTACTTC,CASSLGTSGSLAKNIQYF
TRBJ2-5,TRBD1,TRBV7-2,TGTGCCAGCAGTCTGGACAGGGTGCAGACCCAGTACTTC,CASSLDRVQTQYF
TRBJ1-2,-,TRBV24-1,TGTGCCACCAGTGAGACAGCTAACTATGGCTACACCTTC,CATSETANYGYTF